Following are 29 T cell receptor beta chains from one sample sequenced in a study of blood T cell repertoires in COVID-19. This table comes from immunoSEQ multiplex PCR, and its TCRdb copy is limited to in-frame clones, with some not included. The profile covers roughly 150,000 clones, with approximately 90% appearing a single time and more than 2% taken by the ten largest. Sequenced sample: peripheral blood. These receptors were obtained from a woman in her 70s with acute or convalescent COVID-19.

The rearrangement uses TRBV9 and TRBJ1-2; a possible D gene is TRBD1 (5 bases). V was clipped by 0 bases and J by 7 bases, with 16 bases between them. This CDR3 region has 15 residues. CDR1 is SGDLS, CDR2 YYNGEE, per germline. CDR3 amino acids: CASSVGPTGGRGYTF. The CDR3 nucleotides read TGTGCCAGCAGCGTAGGCCCCACAGGCGGCCGTGGCTACACCTTC.

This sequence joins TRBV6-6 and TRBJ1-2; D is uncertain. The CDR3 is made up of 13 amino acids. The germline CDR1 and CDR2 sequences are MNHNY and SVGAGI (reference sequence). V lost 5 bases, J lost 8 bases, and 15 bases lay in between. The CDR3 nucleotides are TGTGCCAGCAGTCGCGGGAGGGCTCTGGGCTACACCTTC. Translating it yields CASSRGRALGYTF.

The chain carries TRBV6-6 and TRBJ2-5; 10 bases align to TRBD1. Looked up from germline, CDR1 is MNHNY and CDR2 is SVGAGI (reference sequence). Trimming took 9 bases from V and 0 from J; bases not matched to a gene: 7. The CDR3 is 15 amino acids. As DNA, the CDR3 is TGTGCCAGTGATAGGACAGGGGGGTACCAAGAGACCCAGTACTTC. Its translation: CASDRTGGYQETQYF.

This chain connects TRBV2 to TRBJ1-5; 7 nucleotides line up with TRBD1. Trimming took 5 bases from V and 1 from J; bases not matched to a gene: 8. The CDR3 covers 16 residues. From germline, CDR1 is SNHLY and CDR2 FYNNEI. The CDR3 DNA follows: TGTGCCAGCAGTTACAGGGGACCACCGAGCAATCAGCCCCAGCATTTT. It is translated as CASSYRGPPSNQPQHF.

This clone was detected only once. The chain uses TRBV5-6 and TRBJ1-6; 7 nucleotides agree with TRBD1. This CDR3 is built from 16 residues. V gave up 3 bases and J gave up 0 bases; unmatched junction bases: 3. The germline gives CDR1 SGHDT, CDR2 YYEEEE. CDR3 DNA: TGTGCCAGCAGCTGGGACAGAAGCTCCTATAATTCACCCCTCCACTTT. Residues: CASSWDRSSYNSPLHF. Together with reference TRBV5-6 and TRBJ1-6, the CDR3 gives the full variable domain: DAGVTQSPTHLIKTRGQQVTLRCSPKSGHDTVSWYQQALGQGPQFIFQYYEEEERQRGNFPDRFSGHQFPNYSSELNVNALLLGDSALYLCASSWDRSSYNSPLHFGNGTRLTVT.

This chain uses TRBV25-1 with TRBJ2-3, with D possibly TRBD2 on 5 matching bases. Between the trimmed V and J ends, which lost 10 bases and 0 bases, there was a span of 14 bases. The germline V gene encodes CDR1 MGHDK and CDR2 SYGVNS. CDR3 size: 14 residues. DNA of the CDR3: TGTGCCACCAAACGCGGGCGAAGCACAGATACGCAGTATTTT. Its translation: CATKRGRSTDTQYF.

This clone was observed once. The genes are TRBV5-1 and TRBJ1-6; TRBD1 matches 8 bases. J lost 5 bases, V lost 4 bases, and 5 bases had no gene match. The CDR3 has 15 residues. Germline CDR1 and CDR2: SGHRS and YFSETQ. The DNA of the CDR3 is TGCGCCAGCAGCCGAGGACAGGGTAATAATTCACCCCTCCACTTT. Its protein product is CASSRGQGNNSPLHF.

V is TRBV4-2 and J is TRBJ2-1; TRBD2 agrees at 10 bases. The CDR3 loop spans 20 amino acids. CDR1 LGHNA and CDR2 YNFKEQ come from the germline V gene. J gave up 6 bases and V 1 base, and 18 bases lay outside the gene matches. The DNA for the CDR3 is TGTGCCAGCAGCCAAGTGGGTAGGTCTAGCGGGGGCCGCTTAATCAATGAGCAGTTCTTC. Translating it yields CASSQVGRSSGGRLINEQFF.

The CDR3, as DNA: TGTGCCAGCAGCCGGGACTCCAACACCGGGGAGCTGTTTTTT. Translated: CASSRDSNTGELFF. The rearrangement links TRBV7-2 to TRBJ2-2; maybe TRBD2 (6 bases). CDR3 length: 14 residues. Germline V gene sequence: CDR1 SGHTA, CDR2 FQGNSA. V lost 5 bases and J lost 2, with 9 bases in between.

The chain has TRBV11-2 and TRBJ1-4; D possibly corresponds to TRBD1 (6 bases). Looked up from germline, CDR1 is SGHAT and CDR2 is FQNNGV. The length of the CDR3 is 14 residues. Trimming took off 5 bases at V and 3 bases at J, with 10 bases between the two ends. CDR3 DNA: TGTGCCAGCAGCCGGACAGCGGCTAATGAAAAACTGTTTTTT. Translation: CASSRTAANEKLFF.

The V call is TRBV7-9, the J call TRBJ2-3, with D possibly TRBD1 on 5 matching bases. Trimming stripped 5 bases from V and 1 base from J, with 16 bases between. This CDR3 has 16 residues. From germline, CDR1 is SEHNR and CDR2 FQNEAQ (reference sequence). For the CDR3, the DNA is TGTGCCAGCAGCCCCGGGCAAGGGGCGCGCACAGATACGCAGTATTTT. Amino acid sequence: CASSPGQGARTDTQYF.

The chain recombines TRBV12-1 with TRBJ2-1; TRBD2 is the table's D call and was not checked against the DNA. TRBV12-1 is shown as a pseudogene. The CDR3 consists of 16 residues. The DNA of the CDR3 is TGTGCCAGCAGCTTTGACCCTTCCCGGTCCTACAATGAGCAGTTCTTC. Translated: CASSFDPSRSYNEQFF.

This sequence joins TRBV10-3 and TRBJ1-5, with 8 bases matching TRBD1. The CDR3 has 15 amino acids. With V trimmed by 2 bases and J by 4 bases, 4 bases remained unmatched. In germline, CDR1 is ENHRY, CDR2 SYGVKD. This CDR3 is CAISEATGENQPQHF. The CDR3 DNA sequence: TGTGCCATCAGTGAGGCGACAGGGGAGAATCAGCCCCAGCATTTT.

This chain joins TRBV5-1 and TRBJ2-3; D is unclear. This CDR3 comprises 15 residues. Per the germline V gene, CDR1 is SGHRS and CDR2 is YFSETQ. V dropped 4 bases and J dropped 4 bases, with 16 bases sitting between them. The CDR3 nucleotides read TGCGCCAGCAGCCAGTTCAATGCCCGGGCAGATACGCAGTATTTT. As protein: CASSQFNARADTQYF.

The CDR3 coding sequence is TGTGCCAGCAGCCTAGTCCGACAGAACACCGGGGAGCTGTTTTTT. The encoded protein is CASSLVRQNTGELFF. This rearrangement joins TRBV7-2 to TRBJ2-2; D not certain. The V and J ends lost 5 bases and 1 base respectively, with 11 bases between them. The germline CDR1 and CDR2 sequences are SGHTA and FQGNSA. The CDR3 sequence is 15 residues long.

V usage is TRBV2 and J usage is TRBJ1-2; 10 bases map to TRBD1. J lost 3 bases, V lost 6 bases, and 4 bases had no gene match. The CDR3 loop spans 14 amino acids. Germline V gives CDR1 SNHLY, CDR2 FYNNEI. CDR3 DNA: TGTGCCAGCAGCGGACAGGGGGACTACTATGGCTACACCTTC. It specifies CASSGQGDYYGYTF.

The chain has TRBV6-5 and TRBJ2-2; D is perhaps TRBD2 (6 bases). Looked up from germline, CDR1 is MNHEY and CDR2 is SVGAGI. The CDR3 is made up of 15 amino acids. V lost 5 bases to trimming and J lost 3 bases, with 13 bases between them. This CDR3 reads CASSPMGGYTGELFF. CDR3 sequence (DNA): TGTGCCAGCAGTCCGATGGGGGGATACACCGGGGAGCTGTTTTTT.

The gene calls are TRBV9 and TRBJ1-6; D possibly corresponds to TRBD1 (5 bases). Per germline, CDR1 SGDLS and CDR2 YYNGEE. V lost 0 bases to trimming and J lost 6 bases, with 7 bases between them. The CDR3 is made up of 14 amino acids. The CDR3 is CASSVGQGNSPLHF. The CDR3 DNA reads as TGTGCCAGCAGCGTAGGTCAGGGTAATTCACCCCTCCACTTT.

The CDR3 region is CASSPSQRGPYTGELFF. CDR3 nucleotide sequence: TGTGCCAGCAGCCCCTCTCAGCGGGGGCCATACACCGGGGAGCTGTTTTTT. J is TRBJ2-2 and V is TRBV7-8, with 8 bases matching TRBD2. J gave up 3 bases and V 5 bases, and 11 bases lay outside the gene matches. From germline, CDR1 is SGHVS and CDR2 FQNEAQ. The CDR3 runs to 17 residues.

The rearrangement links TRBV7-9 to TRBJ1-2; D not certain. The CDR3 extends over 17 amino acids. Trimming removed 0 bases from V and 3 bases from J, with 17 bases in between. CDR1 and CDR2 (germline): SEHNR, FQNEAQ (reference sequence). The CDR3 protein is CASSLAVGKGGHYGYTF. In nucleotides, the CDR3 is TGTGCCAGCAGCTTAGCAGTCGGGAAGGGAGGCCACTATGGCTACACCTTC.

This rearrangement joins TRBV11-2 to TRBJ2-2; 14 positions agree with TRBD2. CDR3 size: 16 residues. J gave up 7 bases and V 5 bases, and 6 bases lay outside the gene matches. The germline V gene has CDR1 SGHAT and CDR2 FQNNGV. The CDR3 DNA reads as TGTGCCAGCAGCCAGGGACTAGCGGGGGAGTACGGGGAGCTGTTTTTT. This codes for CASSQGLAGEYGELFF. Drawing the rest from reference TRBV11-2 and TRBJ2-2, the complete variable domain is EAGVAQSPRYKIIEKRQSVAFWCNPISGHATLYWYQQILGQGPKLLIQFQNNGVVDDSQLPKDRFSAERLKGVDSTLKIQPAKLEDSAVYLCASSQGLAGEYGELFFGEGSRLTVL.

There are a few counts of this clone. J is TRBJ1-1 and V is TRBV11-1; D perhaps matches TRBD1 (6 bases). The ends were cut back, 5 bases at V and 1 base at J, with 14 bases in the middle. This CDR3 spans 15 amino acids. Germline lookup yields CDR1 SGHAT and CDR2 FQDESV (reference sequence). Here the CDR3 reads CASSRRQAQNTEAFF. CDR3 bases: TGTGCCAGCAGCCGGCGACAGGCCCAGAACACTGAAGCTTTCTTT.

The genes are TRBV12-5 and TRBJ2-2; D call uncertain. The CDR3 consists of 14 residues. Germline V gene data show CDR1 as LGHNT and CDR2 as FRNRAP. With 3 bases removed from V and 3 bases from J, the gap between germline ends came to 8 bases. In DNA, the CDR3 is TGTGCTAGTGGTTTCATTGTTGACACCGGGGAGCTGTTTTTT. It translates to CASGFIVDTGELFF.

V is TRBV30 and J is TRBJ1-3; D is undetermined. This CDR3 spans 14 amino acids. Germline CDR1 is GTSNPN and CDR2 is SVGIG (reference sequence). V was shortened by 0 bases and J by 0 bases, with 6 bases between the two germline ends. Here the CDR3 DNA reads TGTGCCTGGAGTGTAGGGAGCTCTGGAAACACCATATATTTT. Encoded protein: CAWSVGSSGNTIYF.

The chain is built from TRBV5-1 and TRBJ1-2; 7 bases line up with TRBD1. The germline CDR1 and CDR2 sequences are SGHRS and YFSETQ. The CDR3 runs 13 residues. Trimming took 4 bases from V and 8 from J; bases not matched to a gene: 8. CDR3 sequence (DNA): TGCGCCAGCAGCGAGGGACAGCAGCTAGGCTACACCTTC. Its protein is CASSEGQQLGYTF.

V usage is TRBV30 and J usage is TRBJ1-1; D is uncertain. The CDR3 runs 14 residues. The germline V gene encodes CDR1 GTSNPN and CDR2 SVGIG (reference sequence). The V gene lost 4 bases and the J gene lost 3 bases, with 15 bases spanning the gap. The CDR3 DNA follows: TGTGCCTGGATGAAAAAGGGCGGGGACACTGAAGCTTTCTTT. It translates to CAWMKKGGDTEAFF. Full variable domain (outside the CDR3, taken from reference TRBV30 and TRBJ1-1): SQTIHQWPATLVQPVGSPLSLECTVEGTSNPNLYWYRQAAGRGLQLLFYSVGIGQISSEVPQNLSASRPQDRQFILSSKKLLLSDSGFYLCAWMKKGGDTEAFFGQGTRLTVV.

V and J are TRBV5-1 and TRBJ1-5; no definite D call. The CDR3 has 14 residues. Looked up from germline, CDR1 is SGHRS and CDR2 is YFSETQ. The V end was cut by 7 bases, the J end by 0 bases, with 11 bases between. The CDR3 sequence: CASGRVVSNQPQHF. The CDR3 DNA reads TGCGCCAGCGGGAGGGTAGTTAGCAATCAGCCCCAGCATTTT.

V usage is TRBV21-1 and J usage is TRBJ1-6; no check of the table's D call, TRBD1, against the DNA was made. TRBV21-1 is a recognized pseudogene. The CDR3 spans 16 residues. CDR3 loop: CASSYRQGTYNSPLHF. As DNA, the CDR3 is TGTGCCAGCAGCTACCGACAGGGGACCTATAATTCACCCCTCCACTTT.

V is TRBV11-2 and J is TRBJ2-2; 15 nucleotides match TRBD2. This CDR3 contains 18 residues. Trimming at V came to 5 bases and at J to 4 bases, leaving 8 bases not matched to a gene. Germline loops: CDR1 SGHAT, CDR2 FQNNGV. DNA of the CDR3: TGTGCCAGCAGCCCGGGGACTAGCGGGGGGACCGGCACCGGGGAGCTGTTTTTT. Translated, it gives CASSPGTSGGTGTGELFF. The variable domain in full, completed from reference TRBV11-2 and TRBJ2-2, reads EAGVAQSPRYKIIEKRQSVAFWCNPISGHATLYWYQQILGQGPKLLIQFQNNGVVDDSQLPKDRFSAERLKGVDSTLKIQPAKLEDSAVYLCASSPGTSGGTGTGELFFGEGSRLTVL.